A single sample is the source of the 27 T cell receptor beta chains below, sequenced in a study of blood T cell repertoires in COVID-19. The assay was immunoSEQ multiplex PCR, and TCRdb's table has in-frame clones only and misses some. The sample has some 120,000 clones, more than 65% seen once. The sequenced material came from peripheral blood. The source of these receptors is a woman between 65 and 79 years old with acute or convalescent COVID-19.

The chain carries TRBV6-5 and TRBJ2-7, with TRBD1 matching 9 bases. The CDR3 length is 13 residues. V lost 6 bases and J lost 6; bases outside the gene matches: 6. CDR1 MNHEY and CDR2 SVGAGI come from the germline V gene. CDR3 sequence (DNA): TGTGCCAGCAGCCCCGGGACAGGGTTCGAGCAGTACTTC. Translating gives CASSPGTGFEQYF.

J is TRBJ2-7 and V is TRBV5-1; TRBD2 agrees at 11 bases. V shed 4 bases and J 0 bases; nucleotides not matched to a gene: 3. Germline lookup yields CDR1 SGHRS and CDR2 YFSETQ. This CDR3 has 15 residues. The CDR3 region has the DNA TGCGCCAGCAGCCCAACTAGCGGGAGCTCCTACGAGCAGTACTTC. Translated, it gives CASSPTSGSSYEQYF.

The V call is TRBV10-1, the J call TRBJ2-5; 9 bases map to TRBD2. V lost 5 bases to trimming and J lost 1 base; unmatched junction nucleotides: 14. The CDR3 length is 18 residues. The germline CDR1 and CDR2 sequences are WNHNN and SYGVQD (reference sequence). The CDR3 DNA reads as TGCGCCAGCAGTCCGAGGGGGGGGACTAGCCTCTCCCAAGAGACCCAGTACTTC. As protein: CASSPRGGTSLSQETQYF.

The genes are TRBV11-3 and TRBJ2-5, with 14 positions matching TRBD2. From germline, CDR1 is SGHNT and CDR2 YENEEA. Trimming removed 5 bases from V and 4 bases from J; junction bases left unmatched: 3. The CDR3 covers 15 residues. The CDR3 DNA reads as TGTGCCAGCAGCCCCGGACTAGCGGGAGGAGAGACCCAGTACTTC. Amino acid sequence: CASSPGLAGGETQYF.

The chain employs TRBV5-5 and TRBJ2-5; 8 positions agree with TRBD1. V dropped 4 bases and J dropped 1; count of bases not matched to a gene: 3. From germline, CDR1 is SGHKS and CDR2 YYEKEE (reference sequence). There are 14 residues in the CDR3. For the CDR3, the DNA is TGTGCCAGCAGCCCGGGGACAGGCCAAGAGACCCAGTACTTC. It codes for CASSPGTGQETQYF.

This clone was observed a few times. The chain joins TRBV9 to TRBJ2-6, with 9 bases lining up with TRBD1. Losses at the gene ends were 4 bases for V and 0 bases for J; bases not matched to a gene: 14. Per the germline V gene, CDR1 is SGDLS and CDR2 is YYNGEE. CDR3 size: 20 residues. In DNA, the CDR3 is TGTGCCAGCAGCCCAAACTCCGGGACAGGGAAAAGCTCTGGGGCCAACGTCCTGACTTTC. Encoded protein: CASSPNSGTGKSSGANVLTF.

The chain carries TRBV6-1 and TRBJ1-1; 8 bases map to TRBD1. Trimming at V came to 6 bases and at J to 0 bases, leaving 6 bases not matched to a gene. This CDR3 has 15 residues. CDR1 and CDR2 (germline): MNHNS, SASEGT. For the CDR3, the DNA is TGTGCCAGCAGCGGACAGGGTGGGATGAACACTGAAGCTTTCTTT. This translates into CASSGQGGMNTEAFF.

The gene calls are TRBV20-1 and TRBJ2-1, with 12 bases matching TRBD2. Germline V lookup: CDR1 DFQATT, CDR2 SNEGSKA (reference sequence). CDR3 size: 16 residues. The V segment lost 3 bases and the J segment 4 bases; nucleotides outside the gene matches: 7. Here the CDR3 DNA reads TGCAGTGCTAGTACGGCTAGCGGGAGGGCGTACAATGAGCAGTTCTTC. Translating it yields CSASTASGRAYNEQFF.

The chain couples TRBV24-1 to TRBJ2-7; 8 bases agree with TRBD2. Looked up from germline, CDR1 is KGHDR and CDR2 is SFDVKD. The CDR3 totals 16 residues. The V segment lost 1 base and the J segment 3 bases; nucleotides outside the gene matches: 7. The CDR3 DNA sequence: TGTGCCACCAGTGATTTTAGCGGGGACGTCAGCTACGAGCAGTACTTC. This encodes CATSDFSGDVSYEQYF.

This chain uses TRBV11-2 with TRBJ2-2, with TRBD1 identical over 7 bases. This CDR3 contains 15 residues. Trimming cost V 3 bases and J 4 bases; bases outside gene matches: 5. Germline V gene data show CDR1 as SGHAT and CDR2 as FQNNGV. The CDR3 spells CASSFGTASTGELFF. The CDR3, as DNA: TGTGCCAGCAGCTTCGGGACAGCTAGCACCGGGGAGCTGTTTTTT.

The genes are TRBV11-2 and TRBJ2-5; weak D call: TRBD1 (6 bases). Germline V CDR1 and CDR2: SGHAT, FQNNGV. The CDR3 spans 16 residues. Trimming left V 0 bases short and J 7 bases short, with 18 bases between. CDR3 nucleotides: TGTGCCAGCAGCTTAGATGCACAGGGCGGGTCCCGGACCCAGTACTTC. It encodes CASSLDAQGGSRTQYF.

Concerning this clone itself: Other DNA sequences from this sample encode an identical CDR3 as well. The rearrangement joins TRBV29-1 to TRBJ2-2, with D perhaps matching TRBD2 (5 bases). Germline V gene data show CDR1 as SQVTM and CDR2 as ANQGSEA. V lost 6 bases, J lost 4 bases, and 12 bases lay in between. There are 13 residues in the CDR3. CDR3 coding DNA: TGCAGCGTGGGGAGCGGACCCACCGGGGAGCTGTTTTTT. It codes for CSVGSGPTGELFF.

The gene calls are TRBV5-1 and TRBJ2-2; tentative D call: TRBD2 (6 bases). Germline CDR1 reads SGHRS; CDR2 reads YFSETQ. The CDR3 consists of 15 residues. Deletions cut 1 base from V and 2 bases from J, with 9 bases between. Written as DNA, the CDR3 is TGCGCCAGCAGCTTGTTAGCGGATAACACCGGGGAGCTGTTTTTT. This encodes CASSLLADNTGELFF.

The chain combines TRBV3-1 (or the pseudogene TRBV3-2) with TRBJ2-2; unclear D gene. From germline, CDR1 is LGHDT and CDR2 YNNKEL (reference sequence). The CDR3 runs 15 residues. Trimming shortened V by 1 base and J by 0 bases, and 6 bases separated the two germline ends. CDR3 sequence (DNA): TGTGCCAGCAGCCAAGTTCCCTCGAACACCGGGGAGCTGTTTTTT. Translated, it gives CASSQVPSNTGELFF.

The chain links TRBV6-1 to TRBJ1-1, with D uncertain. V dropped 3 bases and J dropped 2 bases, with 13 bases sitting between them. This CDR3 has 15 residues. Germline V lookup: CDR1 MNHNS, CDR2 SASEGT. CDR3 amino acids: CASSDGRHPNTEAFF. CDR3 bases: TGTGCCAGCAGTGATGGGAGACACCCCAACACTGAAGCTTTCTTT.

The CDR3 sequence: CASSIPPGDYGYTF. The DNA for the CDR3 is TGTGCCAGTAGTATACCCCCAGGGGACTATGGCTACACCTTC. The V and J genes are TRBV19 and TRBJ1-2; D possibly corresponds to TRBD1 (6 bases). V was clipped by 2 bases and J by 3 bases, with 10 bases between them. The length of the CDR3 is 14 residues. The germline gives CDR1 LNHDA, CDR2 SQIVND (reference sequence).

CDR3 bases: TGTGCCAGCAGCCAGGTCAGGACAACGAACACCGGGGAGCTGTTTTTT. The encoded protein is CASSQVRTTNTGELFF. The chain couples TRBV4-2 to TRBJ2-2, with a possible D match to TRBD1 (5 bases). The CDR3 has 16 residues. Looked up from germline, CDR1 is LGHNA and CDR2 is YNFKEQ. V was clipped by 3 bases and J by 0 bases, with 11 bases between them.

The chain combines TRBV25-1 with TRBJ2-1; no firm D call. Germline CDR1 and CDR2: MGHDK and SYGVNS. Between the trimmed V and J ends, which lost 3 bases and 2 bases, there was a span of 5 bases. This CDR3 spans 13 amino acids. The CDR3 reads CASSEPAYNEQFF. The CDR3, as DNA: TGTGCCAGCAGTGAGCCGGCCTACAATGAGCAGTTCTTC.

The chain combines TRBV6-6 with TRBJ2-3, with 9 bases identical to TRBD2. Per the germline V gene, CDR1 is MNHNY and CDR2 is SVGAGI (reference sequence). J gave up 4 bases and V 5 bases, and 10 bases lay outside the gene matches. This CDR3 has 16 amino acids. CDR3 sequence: CASSGRRGGRSDTQYF. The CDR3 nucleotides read TGTGCCAGCAGTGGGCGGCGGGGGGGCCGTTCAGATACGCAGTATTTT.

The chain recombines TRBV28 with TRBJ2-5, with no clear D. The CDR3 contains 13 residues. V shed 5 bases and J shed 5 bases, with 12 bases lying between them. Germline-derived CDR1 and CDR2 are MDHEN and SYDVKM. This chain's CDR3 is CASSQSLLETQYF. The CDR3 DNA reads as TGTGCCAGCAGTCAAAGCCTCCTGGAGACCCAGTACTTC.

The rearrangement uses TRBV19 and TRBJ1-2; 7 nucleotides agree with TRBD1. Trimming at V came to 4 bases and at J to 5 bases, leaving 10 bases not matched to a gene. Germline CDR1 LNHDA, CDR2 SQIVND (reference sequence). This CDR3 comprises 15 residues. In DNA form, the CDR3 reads TGTGCCAGTAGTACCAGAGACAGGGCTAGATATGGCTACACCTTC. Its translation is CASSTRDRARYGYTF.

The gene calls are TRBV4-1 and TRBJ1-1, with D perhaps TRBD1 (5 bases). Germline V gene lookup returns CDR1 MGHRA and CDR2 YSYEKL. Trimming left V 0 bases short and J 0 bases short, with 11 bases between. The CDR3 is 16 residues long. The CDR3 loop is CASSQEQGRMNTEAFF. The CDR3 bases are TGCGCCAGCAGCCAAGAGCAGGGCCGGATGAACACTGAAGCTTTCTTT.

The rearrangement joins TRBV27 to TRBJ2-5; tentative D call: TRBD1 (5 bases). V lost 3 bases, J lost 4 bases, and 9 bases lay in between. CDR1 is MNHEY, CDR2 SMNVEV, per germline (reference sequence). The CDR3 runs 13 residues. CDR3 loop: CASSFIGVETQYF. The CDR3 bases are TGTGCCAGCAGTTTTATAGGGGTAGAGACCCAGTACTTC.

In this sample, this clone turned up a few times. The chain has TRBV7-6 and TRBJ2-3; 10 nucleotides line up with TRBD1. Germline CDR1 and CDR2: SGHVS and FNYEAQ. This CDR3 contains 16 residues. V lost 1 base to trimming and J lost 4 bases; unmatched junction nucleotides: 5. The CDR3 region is CASSLGPGQGADTQYF. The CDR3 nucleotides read TGTGCCAGCAGCTTAGGTCCCGGACAGGGGGCAGATACGCAGTATTTT.

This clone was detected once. The CDR3 nucleotides read TGTGCCAGCAGCCCCCAGGTTCGGGACTCTGGAAACACCATATATTTT. Its translation: CASSPQVRDSGNTIYF. The J gene is TRBJ1-3, the V gene TRBV5-6; D gene uncertain. Germline-derived CDR1 and CDR2 are SGHDT and YYEEEE. The V end was cut by 4 bases, the J end by 0 bases, with 14 bases between. The length of the CDR3 is 16 residues.

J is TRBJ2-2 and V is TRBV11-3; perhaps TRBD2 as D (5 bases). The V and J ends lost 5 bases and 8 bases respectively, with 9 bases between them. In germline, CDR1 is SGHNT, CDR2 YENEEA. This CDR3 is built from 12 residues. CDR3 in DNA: TGTGCCAGCAGCCGGGATTCTGGGGAGCTGTTTTTT. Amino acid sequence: CASSRDSGELFF.

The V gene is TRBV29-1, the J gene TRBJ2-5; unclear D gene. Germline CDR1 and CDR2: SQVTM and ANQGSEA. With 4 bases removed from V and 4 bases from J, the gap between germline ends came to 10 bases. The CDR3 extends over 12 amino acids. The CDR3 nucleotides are TGCAGCGTTGGACACGCACTAGAGACCCAGTACTTC. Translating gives CSVGHALETQYF.